Listed below are T cell receptor beta chains from one sample, sequenced in a study of cytomegalovirus exposure and HLA in healthy donors. The table came from immunoSEQ multiplex PCR; TCRdb's copy has only in-frame clones and leaves some out. The sample contains around 180,000 clones, 75% to 90% of which appear only once. Sequencing used PBMCs. These receptors came from a boy younger than 10 in good health and CMV-seronegative. Both conserved end residues are part of each CDR3. Only some rows state a clone size, as once, few, many or a class for expanded clones.

>NA|TRBJ2-1|TRBV20-1
CSAQTGTGQFF
>NA|TRBJ1-3|TRBV6-1
CASSEDRFGNTIYF
>NA|TRBJ2-5|TRBV6-5
CASSYSPGKETQYF
>NA|TRBJ1-2|TRBV7-3
CASSSSPNYGYTF
>NA|TRBJ2-1|TRBV6-6
CASKGGAGKEQFF
>NA|TRBJ1-1|TRBV9
CASSVRFGEGPNTEAFF
>NA|TRBJ2-7|TRBV19
CASSPGLSYEQYF
>NA|TRBJ1-2|TRBV6-5
CASSTSTLNGYTF
>NA|TRBJ2-5|TRBV13
CASSLRGLAPWGETQYF
>NA|TRBJ1-2|TRBV27
CASSLDRANYGYTF
>once|TRBJ1-1|TRBV25-1
CASSEYGAATEAFF
>NA|TRBJ2-5|TRBV25-1
CASSDPLARGETQYF
>NA|TRBJ2-2|TRBV28
CASSPGDTYTGELFF
>NA|TRBJ2-5|TRBV6-5
CASSYDTEETQYF
>NA|TRBJ1-4|TRBV5-1
CASILRDKKNEKLFF
>NA|TRBJ1-3|TRBV18
CASSPPTGLNTIYF
>NA|TRBJ2-1|TRBV6-1
CASSAPRDRARNEQFF
>NA|TRBJ1-4|TRBV2
CASSEGMIFRDKNEKLFF
>NA|TRBJ2-7|TRBV5-5
CASSLGIAGSYEQYF
>few|TRBJ2-7|TRBV18
CASSPSSARVNEQYF
>NA|TRBJ2-7|TRBV5-1
CASSWDRVNEQYF
>NA|TRBJ1-5|TRBV19
CASMGAAGGNQPQHF
>NA|TRBJ2-5|TRBV5-3
CARSLAADAPQTGTQYF
>NA|TRBJ2-7|TRBV5-1
CASSLMGIGAGGSTEQYF
>NA|TRBJ1-2|TRBV6-1
CASSEARPGRNGYTF
>NA|TRBJ2-5|TRBV4-2
CASSQDLAGGQETQYF
>NA|TRBJ2-5|TRBV11-2
CASSSRGSSQETQYF
>NA|TRBJ1-5|TRBV11-2
CASREGVYSNQPQHF
>once|TRBJ2-7|TRBV10-2
CASSSGKTYEQYF
>once|TRBJ1-3|TRBV11-2
CASSPESGFGNTIYF
>NA|TRBJ2-3|TRBV7-8
CASSFTGVRTDTQYF
>NA|TRBJ2-7|TRBV7-7
CASSSLAEGSEQYF
>once|TRBJ1-3|TRBV5-1
CASSLEAGALGNTIYF
>NA|TRBJ2-3|TRBV6-4
CASSPLAGGPDTQYF
>NA|TRBJ2-3|TRBV5-6
CASSLGTGSRDTQYF
>NA|TRBJ2-7|TRBV5-1
CASSPTSGSYEQYF
>few|TRBJ2-2|TRBV7-6
CASSLARLAGGPSTGELFF
>NA|TRBJ2-1|TRBV5-4
CASRGGTATYNEQFF
>NA|TRBJ2-7|TRBV2
CASSDERGAGYEQYF
>NA|TRBJ2-3|TRBV5-1
CASSWNSGGRTDTQYF
>NA|TRBJ2-7|TRBV6-6
CASLDRDSYEQYF
>once|TRBJ2-5|TRBV7-9
CASTPGRVSQETQYF
>NA|TRBJ2-3|TRBV2
CASSELGTGKDTQYF
>NA|TRBJ1-5|TRBV27
CASSARQGISNQPQHF
>NA|NA|TRBV18
CASAGDPLYEQYF
>once|TRBJ2-1|TRBV7-9
CASSPRSWPQGYNEQFF
>NA|TRBJ1-1|TRBV5-1
CASSSDRDTEAFF
>NA|TRBJ2-1|TRBV5-1
CASSPTGDRVNEQFF
>NA|TRBJ1-1|TRBV6-4
CASSLSLNTEAFF
>NA|TRBJ2-1|TRBV4-2
CASSQVGGEQFF
>NA|TRBJ2-3|TRBV7-7
CASSLWTSGIYDTQYF
>NA|TRBJ1-3|TRBV21-1
CASSKEFCSDGNTIYF
>NA|TRBJ1-2|TRBV7-8
CASSLVREGGYTF
>NA|TRBJ2-2|TRBV11-3
CASSPGTATTGELFF
>NA|TRBJ1-1|TRBV7-9
CASSKQGPLMNTEAFF
>NA|TRBJ2-1|TRBV4-2
CASSHLGTSGGAGNEQFF
>NA|TRBJ1-2|TRBV6-1
CASSELAVGGYTF
>NA|TRBJ2-2|TRBV11-2
CASTFAETNTGELFF